This T cell receptor (beta chain) is drawn from a study of cytomegalovirus exposure and HLA in healthy donors. Background on the study: Out of 350 to 400 genotyped donors, less than 90% belonged to the Caucasian-associated ancestry cluster.

With 60 Vbeta and 13 Jbeta primers, the PCR was carried out. Assay: immunoSEQ multiplex PCR; the TCRdb copy retains only in-frame clones and omits some. Found here are roughly 73,000 clones, around 84% of them singletons; the top ten hold 2.4%. CDR1 is MGHDK, CDR2 SYGVNS, per germline. Between the trimmed V and J ends, which lost 5 bases and 0 bases, there was a span of 10 bases. This CDR3 comprises 14 residues. Findings and limits, study-wide: Solely CMV serostatus was available to characterize immune exposure. Looking again later, the authors saw that most CMV-associated TCR beta chains seemed HLA-restricted.

As concerns this clone: The antigen is unknown.

J is TRBJ1-1 and V is TRBV25-1; a possible D gene is TRBD1 (6 bases). Sequencing was performed on PBMCs. This clonotype originated in a woman between 45 and 65 years old in good health and CMV-seronegative. CDR3 nucleotide sequence: TGTGCCAGCAGTCTCGGGACACTGAACACTGAAGCTTTCTTT. Residues: CASSLGTLNTEAFF.